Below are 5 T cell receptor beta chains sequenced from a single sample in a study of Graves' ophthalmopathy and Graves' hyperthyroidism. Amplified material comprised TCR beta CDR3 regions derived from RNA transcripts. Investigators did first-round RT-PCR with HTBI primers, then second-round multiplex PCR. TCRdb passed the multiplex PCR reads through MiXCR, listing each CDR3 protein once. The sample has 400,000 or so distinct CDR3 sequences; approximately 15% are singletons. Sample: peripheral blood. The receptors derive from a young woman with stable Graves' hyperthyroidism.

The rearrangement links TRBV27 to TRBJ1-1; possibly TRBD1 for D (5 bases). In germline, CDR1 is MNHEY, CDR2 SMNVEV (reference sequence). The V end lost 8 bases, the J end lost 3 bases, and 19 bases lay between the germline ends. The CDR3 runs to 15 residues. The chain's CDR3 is CASSPRAEGYTEAFF. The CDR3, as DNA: TGTGCCAGCTCACCACGGGCCGAGGGGTACACTGAAGCTTTCTTT.

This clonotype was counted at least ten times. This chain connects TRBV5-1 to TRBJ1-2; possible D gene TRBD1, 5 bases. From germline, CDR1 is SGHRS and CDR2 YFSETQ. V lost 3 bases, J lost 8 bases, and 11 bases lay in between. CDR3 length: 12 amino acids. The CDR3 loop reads CASSYDSLGYTF. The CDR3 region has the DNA TGCGCCAGCAGCTACGACAGCTTGGGCTACACCTTC. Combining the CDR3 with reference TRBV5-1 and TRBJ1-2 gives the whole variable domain KAGVTQTPRYLIKTRGQQVTLSCSPISGHRSVSWYQQTPGQGLQFLFEYFSETQRNKGNFPGRFSGRQFSNSRSEMNVSTLELGDSALYLCASSYDSLGYTFGSGTRLTVV.

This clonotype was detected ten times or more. The CDR3 loop is CASTNLRDGYTF. CDR3 DNA sequence: TGCGCCAGCACCAACCTCCGCGATGGCTACACCTTC. The chain couples TRBV5-1 to TRBJ1-2; D unclear. Germline V gene data show CDR1 as SGHRS and CDR2 as YFSETQ. Between the trimmed V and J ends, which lost 6 bases and 6 bases, there was a span of 12 bases. The CDR3 runs 12 residues.

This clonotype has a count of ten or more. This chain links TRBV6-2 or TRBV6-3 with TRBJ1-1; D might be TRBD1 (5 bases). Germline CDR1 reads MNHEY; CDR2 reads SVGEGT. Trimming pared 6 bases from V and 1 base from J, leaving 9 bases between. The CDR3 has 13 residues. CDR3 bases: TGTGCCAGCAGGTTACAGGCGAACACTGAAGCTTTCTTT. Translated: CASRLQANTEAFF.

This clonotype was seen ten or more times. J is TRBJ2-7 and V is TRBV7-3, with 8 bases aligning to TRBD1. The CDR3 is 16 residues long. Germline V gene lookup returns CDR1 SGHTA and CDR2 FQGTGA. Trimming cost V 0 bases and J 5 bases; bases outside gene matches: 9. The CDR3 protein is CASSLTRTGSIDEQYF. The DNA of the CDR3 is TGTGCCAGCAGCTTAACTCGGACAGGGAGTATCGACGAGCAGTACTTC. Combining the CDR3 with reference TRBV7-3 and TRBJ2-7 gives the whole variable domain GAGVSQTPSNKVTEKGKYVELRCDPISGHTALYWYRQSLGQGPEFLIYFQGTGAADDSGLPNDRFFAVRPEGSVSTLKIQRTERGDSAVYLCASSLTRTGSIDEQYFGPGTRLTVT.